The rows below give T cell receptor beta chains drawn from one sample of a study of human T cells and chemical hapten exposure. TCRdb re-derived calls from the RACE reads in MiXCR, one entry per CDR3 protein. The data hold tens of thousands of distinct CDR3 sequences, with 11% observed a single time. The input for sequencing was whole blood, taken in connection with sensitization to the hapten diphenylcyclopropenone (DPC). The receptors shown here come from a man aged 40-49 years with alopecia areata. Some clones in this sample may be carry-over from other donors' samples. CDR3s leave out the opening cysteine and the closing phenylalanine or tryptophan. Each record gives: V gene, J gene, CDR3 protein.

v_gene: TRBV7-9; j_gene: TRBJ2-3; CDR3aa: ASSLLETRDTQY
v_gene: TRBV7-7; j_gene: TRBJ1-4; CDR3aa: ASSKGRNEKLF
v_gene: TRBV7-2; j_gene: TRBJ2-2; CDR3aa: ASSLEPPPVGELF
v_gene: TRBV5-1; j_gene: TRBJ2-7; CDR3aa: ASSLGEAEQY
v_gene: TRBV20-1; j_gene: TRBJ2-7; CDR3aa: SASRWTSGYEQY
v_gene: TRBV6-1; j_gene: TRBJ2-3; CDR3aa: ASSVQQFSTDTQY
v_gene: TRBV5-6; j_gene: TRBJ2-3; CDR3aa: ASSYLTSGRADTQY
v_gene: TRBV11-2; j_gene: TRBJ2-5; CDR3aa: ASSSHARPGETQY
v_gene: TRBV5-1; j_gene: TRBJ2-1; CDR3aa: ASSPGTYNEQF
v_gene: TRBV5-1; j_gene: TRBJ2-1; CDR3aa: ASSLAYNEQF
v_gene: TRBV5-1; j_gene: TRBJ2-2; CDR3aa: ASTLDRVPGELF
v_gene: TRBV29-1; j_gene: TRBJ2-3; CDR3aa: SADRSLTDTQY
v_gene: TRBV18; j_gene: TRBJ2-3; CDR3aa: ASSPVLRSTDTQY
v_gene: TRBV29-1; j_gene: TRBJ1-2; CDR3aa: SVEDRWGQRGYT
v_gene: TRBV27; j_gene: TRBJ2-4; CDR3aa: ASSLRGNLAKNIQY
v_gene: TRBV27; j_gene: TRBJ2-3; CDR3aa: ASSRSRDRHTDTQY
v_gene: TRBV7-2; j_gene: TRBJ2-1; CDR3aa: ASSLEMGEFFSYNEQF
v_gene: TRBV21-1; j_gene: TRBJ2-3; CDR3aa: ASSKAGLAGMDTQY
v_gene: TRBV3-1; j_gene: TRBJ2-1; CDR3aa: ASSPKSSGRDEQF
v_gene: TRBV6-2/TRBV6-3; j_gene: TRBJ1-2; CDR3aa: ASSMGGNYGYT
v_gene: TRBV6-5; j_gene: TRBJ1-1; CDR3aa: ASGNPPTGGRRTEAF
v_gene: TRBV4-1; j_gene: TRBJ2-1; CDR3aa: ASSPNEGGYNEQF
v_gene: TRBV27; j_gene: TRBJ2-1; CDR3aa: ASSTRTSGEQF
v_gene: TRBV18; j_gene: TRBJ2-5; CDR3aa: ASSRSGQTQETQY
v_gene: TRBV10-3; j_gene: TRBJ2-6; CDR3aa: ATQGAGANVLT
v_gene: TRBV19; j_gene: TRBJ1-1; CDR3aa: AITGRGPNTEAF
v_gene: TRBV25-1; j_gene: TRBJ2-1; CDR3aa: ASSEYLAGEEQF
v_gene: TRBV7-6; j_gene: TRBJ2-3; CDR3aa: ASSLGLAQATDTQY
v_gene: TRBV28; j_gene: TRBJ2-7; CDR3aa: ASTHSDGYEQY
v_gene: TRBV27; j_gene: TRBJ2-1; CDR3aa: ATWEGGSLEQF
v_gene: TRBV29-1; j_gene: TRBJ2-5; CDR3aa: SVVGHMLQETQY
v_gene: TRBV10-3; j_gene: TRBJ1-6; CDR3aa: AAKGDRGTSNSPLH
v_gene: TRBV5-4; j_gene: TRBJ2-3; CDR3aa: ASSLEDRATDTQY
v_gene: TRBV7-3; j_gene: TRBJ2-2; CDR3aa: ASSPGLAGPTGELF
v_gene: TRBV6-2/TRBV6-3; j_gene: TRBJ2-5; CDR3aa: ASSPGDRRTQY
v_gene: TRBV4-2; j_gene: TRBJ1-2; CDR3aa: ASSQEGTGMSYGYT
v_gene: TRBV6-2/TRBV6-3; j_gene: TRBJ1-1; CDR3aa: ASWTALNTEAF
v_gene: TRBV11-2; j_gene: TRBJ2-1; CDR3aa: ASSLRLAGYLPSEQF
v_gene: TRBV6-4; j_gene: TRBJ2-3; CDR3aa: ASSRNPSGTSTDTQY
v_gene: TRBV6-2/TRBV6-3; j_gene: TRBJ2-4; CDR3aa: ASSRDSQNIQY
v_gene: TRBV7-2; j_gene: TRBJ1-2; CDR3aa: ASSFRGTGVHYGYT
v_gene: TRBV20-1; j_gene: TRBJ1-4; CDR3aa: SAREIATNEKLF
v_gene: TRBV7-2; j_gene: TRBJ2-6; CDR3aa: ASSLGLLSGANVLT
v_gene: TRBV29-1; j_gene: TRBJ1-1; CDR3aa: SVVQQGNTEAF
v_gene: TRBV6-2/TRBV6-3; j_gene: TRBJ2-3; CDR3aa: ASSTPRRNTDTQY
v_gene: TRBV6-2/TRBV6-3; j_gene: TRBJ2-6; CDR3aa: ASSGGSGANVLT
v_gene: TRBV29-1; j_gene: TRBJ2-2; CDR3aa: SAKGAGELF
v_gene: TRBV6-6; j_gene: TRBJ2-3; CDR3aa: ASSYPLSTDTQY
v_gene: TRBV20-1; j_gene: TRBJ2-7; CDR3aa: SARVLRGVSYEQY
v_gene: TRBV6-4; j_gene: TRBJ2-3; CDR3aa: ASSDTSTDTQY
v_gene: TRBV6-2/TRBV6-3; j_gene: TRBJ2-7; CDR3aa: ASSEGDRGPPYEQY
v_gene: TRBV29-1; j_gene: TRBJ2-5; CDR3aa: SASPGQAGLETQY
v_gene: TRBV10-2; j_gene: TRBJ2-2; CDR3aa: ASSEASRAELF
v_gene: TRBV18; j_gene: TRBJ1-1; CDR3aa: ASSRGTGGTEAF
v_gene: TRBV11-1; j_gene: TRBJ1-1; CDR3aa: ASSFSREGVGTEAF